Each of the 19 T cell receptor beta chains below was sequenced from the same sample in a study of blood T cells in healthy people across ages. Through a sample-barcoded 5' primer and a J-beta primer mix, a second PCR was run for roughly 7 to 11 cycles. TCRdb reanalysed the 5' RACE reads using MiXCR and keeps one entry per CDR3 protein. There are about 1.5 million distinct CDR3 sequences in the sample; roughly 43% occur only once, and approximately 4.1% lies in the top ten. Sequenced input: blood. The receptors originated from a young woman in good health.

This clonotype was seen only a few times. V and J are TRBV18 and TRBJ2-7, with a weak D call TRBD2 (6 bases). V was cut by 0 bases and J by 3 bases, with 9 bases left in between. The CDR3 runs to 14 residues. The germline gives CDR1 KGHSH, CDR2 LQKENI. The CDR3 here is CASSPPGLDYEQYF. The CDR3 DNA follows: TGTGCCAGCTCACCACCGGGACTTGACTACGAGCAGTACTTC.

The rearrangement uses TRBV29-1 and TRBJ1-4; 9 bases are shared with TRBD1. CDR1 SQVTM and CDR2 ANQGSEA come from the germline V gene. Trimming took 7 bases from V and 8 from J; bases not matched to a gene: 5. The CDR3 loop spans 12 amino acids. The CDR3 sequence: CSATGGEEKLFF. CDR3 in DNA: TGCAGCGCGACAGGGGGTGAGGAAAAACTGTTTTTT. The entire variable domain, with the rest obtained from reference TRBV29-1 and TRBJ1-4, is as follows: SAVISQKPSRDICQRGTSLTIQCQVDSQVTMMFWYRQQPGQSLTLIATANQGSEATYESGFVIDKFPISRPNLTFSTLTVSNMSPEDSSIYLCSATGGEEKLFFGSGTQLSVL.

This clonotype was picked up a small number of times. The chain uses TRBV7-8 and TRBJ1-2, with 8 nucleotides matching TRBD1. The CDR3 runs to 17 residues. Germline CDR1 is SGHVS and CDR2 is FQNEAQ. V shed 3 bases and J 8 bases; nucleotides not matched to a gene: 17. The CDR3 is CASSFLKPRGQSEGYTF. CDR3 bases: TGTGCCAGCAGCTTCCTTAAACCCAGGGGGCAATCGGAAGGCTACACCTTC.

The V call is TRBV21-1, the J call TRBJ1-2; the table's D gene call, TRBD1, was not cross checked with the DNA. TRBV21-1 is labeled a pseudogene. There are 15 residues in the CDR3. CDR3 nucleotide sequence: TGTGCCAGCAGCCCGGCGGGGGGGGCGGCCTATGGCTACACCTTC. Its translation: CASSPAGGAAYGYTF.

The rearrangement links TRBV7-2 to TRBJ1-1; TRBD1 matches 8 bases. This CDR3 contains 17 residues. Germline V lookup: CDR1 SGHTA, CDR2 FQGNSA. Unmatched junction bases numbered 11, after V lost 5 bases and J lost 0 bases. The CDR3 sequence is CASSRRTGTLMNTEAFF. CDR3 bases: TGTGCCAGCAGCCGGAGGACAGGGACTTTAATGAACACTGAAGCTTTCTTT.

The chain links TRBV6-6 to TRBJ1-6; D might be TRBD1 (5 bases). The V gene's germline CDR1 is MNHNY and CDR2 SVGAGI (reference sequence). The CDR3 is 15 residues long. V lost 6 bases, J lost 1 base, and 10 bases lay in between. The CDR3 here is CASRVGVSYNSPLHF. The CDR3 region has the DNA TGTGCCAGCAGGGTGGGGGTTTCCTATAATTCACCCCTCCACTTT.

J is TRBJ2-1 and V is TRBV9; the D is unclear. CDR1 is SGDLS and CDR2 is YYNGEE in the germline V gene. The V gene lost 0 bases and the J gene lost 7 bases, with 14 bases spanning the gap. The CDR3 runs to 15 residues. CDR3 DNA sequence: TGTGCCAGCAGCGTAGGGGTCCCGCTAGTAAATGAGCAGTTCTTC. This sequence encodes CASSVGVPLVNEQFF.

This sequence joins TRBV29-1 and TRBJ2-7; TRBD1 matches at 7 bases. This CDR3 contains 11 residues. The germline gives CDR1 SQVTM, CDR2 ANQGSEA. The J segment lost 6 bases and the V segment lost 8 bases, leaving 7 bases of the junction unmatched. The CDR3 here is CSFSTGLEQYF. CDR3 nucleotides: TGCAGCTTCTCGACAGGGCTCGAGCAGTACTTC.

This clonotype has at least ten counts. The chain couples TRBV29-1 to TRBJ2-3; D not resolved. The CDR3 contains 14 residues. With 3 bases removed from V and 4 bases from J, the gap between germline ends came to 14 bases. Looked up from germline, CDR1 is SQVTM and CDR2 is ANQGSEA. Here the CDR3 DNA reads TGCAGCGTTGATGTGGAGTTAAGGTCAGATACGCAGTATTTT. Translation: CSVDVELRSDTQYF.

The chain joins TRBV20-1 to TRBJ2-7; D remains unclear. The CDR3 is 15 residues long. Trimming took off 1 base at V and 4 bases at J, with 17 bases between the two ends. The germline V gene encodes CDR1 DFQATT and CDR2 SNEGSKA (reference sequence). CDR3 DNA: TGCAGTGCTAGAGTCCCTAGGGTATACGGATACGAGCAGTACTTC. Protein product: CSARVPRVYGYEQYF.

The chain uses TRBV7-9 and TRBJ2-1, with 8 bases lining up with TRBD1. The CDR3 consists of 16 residues. Germline CDR1 SEHNR, CDR2 FQNEAQ (reference sequence). Trimming removed 4 bases from V and 6 bases from J; junction bases left unmatched: 11. The CDR3 loop reads CASSSRTGSVLNEQFF. CDR3 coding DNA: TGTGCCAGCAGCTCCCGGACAGGGTCGGTCCTCAATGAGCAGTTCTTC.

This rearrangement joins TRBV12-3 or TRBV12-4 to TRBJ1-5; no definite D call. CDR3 size: 14 residues. Trimming cost V 5 bases and J 8 bases, with 16 bases left between them. The CDR3 region is CASSDAERTEPQHF. CDR3 bases: TGTGCCAGCAGTGACGCGGAGCGTACCGAGCCCCAGCATTTT.

The chain employs TRBV6-2 or TRBV6-3 and TRBJ2-2; D gene uncertain. Germline assignment: CDR1 MNHEY and CDR2 SVGEGT. The CDR3 contains 14 residues. V lost 2 bases and J lost 5, with 9 bases in between. CDR3 region: CASSYGRPTGELFF. The DNA for the CDR3 is TGTGCCAGCAGTTACGGCAGGCCTACCGGGGAGCTGTTTTTT.

The chain recombines TRBV12-3 or TRBV12-4 with TRBJ1-5; D call uncertain. This CDR3 spans 14 amino acids. V was trimmed by 6 bases and J by 5 bases, leaving 14 bases between them. CDR3: CASSPVGRDQPQHF. CDR3 bases: TGTGCCAGCAGCCCAGTAGGACGAGATCAGCCCCAGCATTTT.

The rearrangement links TRBV2 to TRBJ1-1; the D is unclear. Germline CDR1 is SNHLY and CDR2 is FYNNEI. The CDR3 contains 15 residues. Between the trimmed V and J ends, which lost 4 bases and 5 bases, there was a span of 17 bases. The CDR3 spells CASSAPAQRKTEAFF. CDR3 nucleotides: TGTGCCAGCAGTGCGCCAGCCCAAAGGAAGACTGAAGCTTTCTTT. Full variable domain (outside the CDR3, taken from reference TRBV2 and TRBJ1-1): EPEVTQTPSHQVTQMGQEVILRCVPISNHLYFYWYRQILGQKVEFLVSFYNNEISEKSEIFDDQFSVERPDGSNFTLKIRSTKLEDSAMYFCASSAPAQRKTEAFFGQGTRLTVV.

The chain has TRBV15 and TRBJ2-1; 9 nucleotides agree with TRBD2. The V segment lost 0 bases and the J segment 2 bases; nucleotides outside the gene matches: 2. The CDR3 length is 16 residues. Germline loops: CDR1 LNHNV, CDR2 YYDKDF (reference sequence). The CDR3 bases are TGTGCCACCAGCAGAGATAGCGGGAGACCCTACAATGAGCAGTTCTTC. Residues: CATSRDSGRPYNEQFF.

The chain links TRBV27 to TRBJ2-1, with unresolved D. Germline CDR1 is MNHEY and CDR2 is SMNVEV (reference sequence). V shed 3 bases and J shed 7 bases, with 16 bases lying between them. The CDR3 length is 15 residues. The CDR3 here is CASSLKRVAGNEQFF. The DNA of the CDR3 is TGTGCCAGCAGTTTGAAACGAGTGGCCGGAAATGAGCAGTTCTTC.

This chain joins TRBV20-1 and TRBJ2-7; D unclear. Germline CDR1 DFQATT, CDR2 SNEGSKA (reference sequence). CDR3 length: 13 amino acids. Trimming pared 1 base from V and 1 base from J, leaving 8 bases between. CDR3 amino acids: CSARVRQSYEQYF. CDR3 DNA: TGCAGTGCTAGAGTTAGGCAGTCCTACGAGCAGTACTTC.

The rearrangement joins TRBV20-1 to TRBJ2-5, with TRBD2 matching over 7 bases. Germline-derived CDR1 and CDR2 are DFQATT and SNEGSKA (reference sequence). Trimming took 5 bases from V and 7 from J; bases not matched to a gene: 1. This CDR3 spans 10 amino acids. The CDR3 protein is CSAWEGTQYF. CDR3 DNA: TGCAGTGCTTGGGAGGGGACCCAGTACTTC.